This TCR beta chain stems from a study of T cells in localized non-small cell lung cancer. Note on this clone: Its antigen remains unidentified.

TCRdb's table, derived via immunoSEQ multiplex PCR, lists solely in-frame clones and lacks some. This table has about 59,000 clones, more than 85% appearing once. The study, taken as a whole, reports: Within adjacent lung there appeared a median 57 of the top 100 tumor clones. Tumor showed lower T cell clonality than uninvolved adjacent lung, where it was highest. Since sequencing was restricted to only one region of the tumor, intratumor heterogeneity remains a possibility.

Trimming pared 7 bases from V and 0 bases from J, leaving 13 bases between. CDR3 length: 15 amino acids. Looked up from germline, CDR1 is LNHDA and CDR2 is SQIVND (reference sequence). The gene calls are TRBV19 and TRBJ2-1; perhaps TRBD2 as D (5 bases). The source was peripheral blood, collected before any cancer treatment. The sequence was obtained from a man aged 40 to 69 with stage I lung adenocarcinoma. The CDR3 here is CASTRTGSSYNEQFF. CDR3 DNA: TGTGCCAGTACCAGGACGGGAAGCTCCTACAATGAGCAGTTCTTC.